Listed here are 21 T cell receptor beta chains from one sample, sequenced in a study of cytomegalovirus exposure and HLA in healthy donors. 60 Vbeta and 13 Jbeta primers were used in PCR. Here immunoSEQ multiplex PCR was the method, and the copy in TCRdb shows in-frame clones only, minus some. Here the sample spans 200,000 to 300,000 clones, around 80% being singletons. Input material: PBMCs. Receptor source: a woman aged 40-49 years in good health and CMV-seropositive.

The rearrangement joins TRBV4-3 to TRBJ2-2; 7 nucleotides line up with TRBD2. The junction had 5 bases not matched to a gene; V was cut back by 4 bases and J by 0 bases. This CDR3 has 16 residues. Germline V gives CDR1 LGHNA, CDR2 YSLEER. CDR3 loop: CASSLIAGPNTGELFF. The CDR3 nucleotides are TGCGCCAGCAGCCTCATAGCGGGCCCGAACACCGGGGAGCTGTTTTTT.

The chain couples TRBV4-2 to TRBJ2-7; D uncertain. The CDR3 has 14 amino acids. Trimming left V 1 base short and J 0 bases short, with 7 bases between. Germline V gives CDR1 LGHNA, CDR2 YNFKEQ. The chain's CDR3 is CASSQVVDSYEQYF. The CDR3 nucleotides are TGTGCCAGCAGCCAAGTAGTCGACTCCTACGAGCAGTACTTC.

The chain carries TRBV2 and TRBJ2-5, with TRBD2 matching over 10 bases. The CDR3 has 14 amino acids. After removal of 8 bases from V and 7 bases from J, the junction contained 10 bases not matched to a gene. CDR1 and CDR2 (germline): SNHLY, FYNNEI. This chain's CDR3 is CASLITSGEGTQYF. The CDR3 DNA sequence: TGTGCCAGCCTCATCACTAGCGGGGAGGGGACCCAGTACTTC.

This chain links TRBV6-5 with TRBJ1-2; D call uncertain. V lost 6 bases and J 0 bases, leaving 14 bases between the germline ends. This CDR3 has 15 residues. The germline gives CDR1 MNHEY, CDR2 SVGAGI. The CDR3 loop reads CASRLLTRANYGYTF. CDR3 nucleotide sequence: TGTGCCAGCAGACTTCTGACAAGAGCTAACTATGGCTACACCTTC.

The chain employs TRBV9 and TRBJ1-1, with D possibly TRBD1 on 5 matching bases. V was trimmed by 0 bases and J by 4 bases, leaving 10 bases between them. Germline V gives CDR1 SGDLS, CDR2 YYNGEE. The length of the CDR3 is 14 residues. The CDR3 nucleotides read TGTGCCAGCAGCGTAGTTGGGGGGAGCACTGAAGCTTTCTTT. Translating gives CASSVVGGSTEAFF.

This clone came up once. The CDR3 sequence is CASSFWGGNQPQHF. The CDR3 DNA reads TGTGCCAGCAGCTTTTGGGGGGGCAATCAGCCCCAGCATTTT. The chain joins TRBV5-4 to TRBJ1-5; D is perhaps TRBD1 (5 bases). The germline CDR1 and CDR2 sequences are SGHNT and YYREEE (reference sequence). The V end lost 2 bases, the J end lost 2 bases, and 8 bases lay between the germline ends. CDR3 length equals 14 residues.

V and J are TRBV5-4 and TRBJ1-2; a weak D match, TRBD1 (5 bases). CDR3 length: 14 amino acids. V lost 1 base and J lost 4, with 11 bases in between. Germline V CDR1 and CDR2: SGHNT, YYREEE (reference sequence). Here the CDR3 reads CASSLRQGPYGYTF. The CDR3 coding sequence is TGTGCCAGCAGCTTGAGGCAGGGCCCCTATGGCTACACCTTC.

V usage is TRBV30 and J usage is TRBJ1-1; D unresolved. The CDR3 has 11 amino acids. The V and J ends lost 7 bases and 8 bases respectively, with 14 bases between them. The V gene's germline CDR1 is GTSNPN and CDR2 SVGIG (reference sequence). The CDR3, as DNA: TGTGCCTCTAGTGCGCGCGCAGAAGCTTTCTTT. Translation: CASSARAEAFF.

The chain has TRBV5-1 and TRBJ2-4; TRBD1 agrees at 7 bases. The germline V gene has CDR1 SGHRS and CDR2 YFSETQ. V dropped 0 bases and J dropped 5; count of bases not matched to a gene: 5. CDR3 length: 15 residues. This chain's CDR3 is CASSLEGTGENIQYF. Written as DNA, the CDR3 is TGCGCCAGCAGCTTGGAAGGTACAGGGGAAAACATTCAGTACTTC.

This chain links TRBV19 with TRBJ1-1; 8 nucleotides agree with TRBD1. The CDR3 runs to 14 residues. From germline, CDR1 is LNHDA and CDR2 SQIVND (reference sequence). The ends lost 7 bases at V and 1 base at J; junction bases unmatched: 5. CDR3 amino acids: CASTLDRANTEAFF. The DNA for the CDR3 is TGTGCCAGTACCCTGGACAGGGCGAACACTGAAGCTTTCTTT.

The chain couples TRBV6-4 to TRBJ1-2; tentatively, D is TRBD1 (5 bases). Germline V gives CDR1 MRHNA, CDR2 SNTAGT. Trimming cost V 5 bases and J 4 bases, with 11 bases left between them. The CDR3 totals 13 residues. The CDR3 loop is CASSSGDGYGYTF. CDR3 coding DNA: TGTGCCAGCAGTTCGGGGGATGGCTATGGCTACACCTTC.

J is TRBJ2-5 and V is TRBV27; possible D gene TRBD1, 7 bases. Trimming left V 4 bases short and J 7 bases short, with 28 bases between. Germline V gene lookup returns CDR1 MNHEY and CDR2 SMNVEV (reference sequence). This CDR3 region has 18 residues. Here the CDR3 reads CASSSAIRRDRLVGTQYF. Written as DNA, the CDR3 is TGTGCCAGCAGTTCCGCAATAAGGAGGGACAGATTGGTCGGGACCCAGTACTTC.

The chain combines TRBV14 with TRBJ2-7; 10 bases are shared with TRBD1. V shed 5 bases and J 4 bases; nucleotides not matched to a gene: 8. This CDR3 is 15 amino acids long. CDR1 and CDR2 (germline): SGHDN, FVKESK. The CDR3 nucleotides read TGTGCCAGCAGCACCCGGGACAGGGGTAGTTACGAGCAGTACTTC. It codes for CASSTRDRGSYEQYF.

CDR3 residues: CASPLKGHSMNTEAFF. DNA of the CDR3: TGTGCCAGCCCCCTTAAAGGACACTCAATGAACACTGAAGCTTTCTTT. The V call is TRBV2, the J call TRBJ1-1; possibly TRBD1 for D (5 bases). CDR1 SNHLY and CDR2 FYNNEI come from the germline V gene. The CDR3 spans 16 residues. Trimming cost V 8 bases and J 0 bases, with 19 bases left between them.

The chain employs TRBV27 and TRBJ2-7; D may be TRBD1 (5 bases). In germline, CDR1 is MNHEY, CDR2 SMNVEV (reference sequence). Trimming took off 8 bases at V and 1 base at J, with 12 bases between the two ends. The CDR3 has 13 residues. This CDR3 is CASWPDSSYEQYF. Written as DNA, the CDR3 is TGTGCCAGCTGGCCAGACAGTTCCTACGAGCAGTACTTC.

The chain has TRBV12-2 and TRBJ1-5; the table's D gene call, TRBD1, was not cross checked with the DNA. TRBV12-2 is described as a pseudogene. This CDR3 region has 14 residues. CDR3 in amino acids: CASRKPTGDQPQHF. The CDR3 DNA reads as TGTGCAAGTCGCAAACCTACAGGTGATCAGCCCCAGCATTTT.

CDR3 region: CASSLEQGTGELFF. The CDR3, as DNA: TGTGCCAGCAGCTTGGAACAGGGTACCGGGGAGCTGTTTTTT. The genes are TRBV5-6 and TRBJ2-2; D is possibly TRBD1 (6 bases). Germline V gives CDR1 SGHDT, CDR2 YYEEEE. The CDR3 contains 14 residues. V lost 0 bases and J lost 5, with 8 bases in between.

As regards this clone: Other DNA sequences within the sample encode an identical CDR3. The V and J genes are TRBV10-1 and TRBJ1-5; D is possibly TRBD1 (5 bases). The CDR3 runs to 16 residues. V was trimmed by 7 bases and J by 0 bases, leaving 16 bases between them. Germline-derived CDR1 and CDR2 are WNHNN and SYGVQD (reference sequence). The CDR3 sequence is CASNLTRVYSNQPQHF. The CDR3 DNA is TGCGCCAGCAACCTTACCAGGGTTTATAGCAATCAGCCCCAGCATTTT.

The rearrangement links TRBV11-2 to TRBJ2-1; D is possibly TRBD2 (6 bases). The V end lost 1 base, the J end lost 4 bases, and 11 bases lay between the germline ends. CDR3 length: 15 residues. The germline gives CDR1 SGHAT, CDR2 FQNNGV. CDR3 in DNA: TGTGCCAGCAGCTTAGGCCCGGGACTTTACAATGAGCAGTTCTTC. This codes for CASSLGPGLYNEQFF. Full variable domain (outside the CDR3, taken from reference TRBV11-2 and TRBJ2-1): EAGVAQSPRYKIIEKRQSVAFWCNPISGHATLYWYQQILGQGPKLLIQFQNNGVVDDSQLPKDRFSAERLKGVDSTLKIQPAKLEDSAVYLCASSLGPGLYNEQFFGPGTRLTVL.

The rearrangement uses TRBV5-1 and TRBJ1-1; 8 bases map to TRBD1. This CDR3 region has 16 residues. The germline gives CDR1 SGHRS, CDR2 YFSETQ. V shed 1 base, J shed 0 bases, and the junction held 5 bases outside the gene matches. The CDR3 region is CASSLRGQVMNTEAFF. Written as DNA, the CDR3 is TGCGCCAGCAGCTTGAGGGGACAGGTAATGAACACTGAAGCTTTCTTT.

This clone was found a few times. The rearrangement uses TRBV2 and TRBJ2-5; D is perhaps TRBD1 (6 bases). Looked up from germline, CDR1 is SNHLY and CDR2 is FYNNEI. This CDR3 comprises 14 residues. Trimming pared 2 bases from V and 2 bases from J, leaving 9 bases between. CDR3 nucleotides: TGTGCCAGCAGTGAAAGAGACAGGCAAGAGACCCAGTACTTC. Protein: CASSERDRQETQYF.